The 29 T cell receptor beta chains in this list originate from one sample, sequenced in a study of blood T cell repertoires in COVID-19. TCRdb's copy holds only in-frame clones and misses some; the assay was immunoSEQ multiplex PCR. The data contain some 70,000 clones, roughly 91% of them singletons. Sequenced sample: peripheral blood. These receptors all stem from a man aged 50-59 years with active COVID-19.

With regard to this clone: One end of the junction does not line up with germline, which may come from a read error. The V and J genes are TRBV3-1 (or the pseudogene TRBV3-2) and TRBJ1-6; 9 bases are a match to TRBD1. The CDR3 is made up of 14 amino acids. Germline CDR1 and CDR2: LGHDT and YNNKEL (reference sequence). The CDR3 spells CASSQGQGRSPLHF. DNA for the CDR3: TGTGCCAGCAGTCAAGGACAGGGGAGGTCACCCCTCCACTTT.

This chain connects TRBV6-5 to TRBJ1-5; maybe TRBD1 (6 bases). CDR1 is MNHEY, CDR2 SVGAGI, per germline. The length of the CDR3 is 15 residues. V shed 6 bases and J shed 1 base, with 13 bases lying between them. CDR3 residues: CASRRQVSSNQPQHF. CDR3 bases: TGTGCCAGCAGGCGACAGGTTTCAAGCAATCAGCCCCAGCATTTT.

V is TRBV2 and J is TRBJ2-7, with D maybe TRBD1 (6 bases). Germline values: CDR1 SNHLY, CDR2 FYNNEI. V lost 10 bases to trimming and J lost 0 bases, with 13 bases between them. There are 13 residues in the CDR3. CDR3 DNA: TGTGCCATTTACGGGGACACCTCCTACGAGCAGTACTTC. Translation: CAIYGDTSYEQYF.

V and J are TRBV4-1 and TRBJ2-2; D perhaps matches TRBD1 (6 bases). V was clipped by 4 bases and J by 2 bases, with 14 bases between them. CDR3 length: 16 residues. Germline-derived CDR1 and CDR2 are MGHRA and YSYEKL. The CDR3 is CASSPEGVVNTGELFF. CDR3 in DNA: TGCGCCAGCAGCCCCGAGGGGGTTGTTAACACCGGGGAGCTGTTTTTT.

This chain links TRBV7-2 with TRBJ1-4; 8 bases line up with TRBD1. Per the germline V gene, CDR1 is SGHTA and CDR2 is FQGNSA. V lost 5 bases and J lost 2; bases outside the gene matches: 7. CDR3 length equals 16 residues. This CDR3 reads CASSPDRGVTNEKLFF. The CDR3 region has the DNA TGTGCCAGCAGCCCAGACAGGGGAGTGACTAATGAAAAACTGTTTTTT.

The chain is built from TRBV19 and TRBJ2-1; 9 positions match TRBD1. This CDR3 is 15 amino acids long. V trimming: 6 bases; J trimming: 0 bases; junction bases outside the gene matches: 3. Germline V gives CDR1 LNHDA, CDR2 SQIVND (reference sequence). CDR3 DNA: TGTGCCAGTAGCGACAGGGGGAGCTCCTACAATGAGCAGTTCTTC. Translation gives CASSDRGSSYNEQFF.

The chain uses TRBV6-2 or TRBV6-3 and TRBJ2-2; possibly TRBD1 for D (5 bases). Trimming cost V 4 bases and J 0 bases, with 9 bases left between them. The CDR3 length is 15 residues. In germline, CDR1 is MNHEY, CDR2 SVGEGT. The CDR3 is CASSLLTANTGELFF. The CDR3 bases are TGTGCCAGCAGTTTATTGACAGCGAACACCGGGGAGCTGTTTTTT.

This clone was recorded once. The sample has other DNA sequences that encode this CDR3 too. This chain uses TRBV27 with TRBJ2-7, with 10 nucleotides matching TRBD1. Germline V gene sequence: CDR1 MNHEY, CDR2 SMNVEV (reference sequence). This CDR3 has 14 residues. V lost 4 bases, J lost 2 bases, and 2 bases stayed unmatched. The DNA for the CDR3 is TGTGCCAGCAGTTCGACAGGGGGCCCCTACGAGCAGTACTTC. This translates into CASSSTGGPYEQYF.

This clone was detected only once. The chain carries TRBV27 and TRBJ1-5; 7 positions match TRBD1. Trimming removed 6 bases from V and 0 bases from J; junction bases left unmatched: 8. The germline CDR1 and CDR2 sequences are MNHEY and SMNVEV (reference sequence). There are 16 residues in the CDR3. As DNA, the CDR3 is TGTGCCAGCAGACCGTCGACAGGGCATAGCAATCAGCCCCAGCATTTT. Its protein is CASRPSTGHSNQPQHF.

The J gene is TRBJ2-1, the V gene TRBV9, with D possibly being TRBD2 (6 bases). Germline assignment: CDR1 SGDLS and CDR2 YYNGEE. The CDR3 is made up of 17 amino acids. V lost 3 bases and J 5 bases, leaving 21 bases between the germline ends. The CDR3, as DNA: TGTGCCAGCAGCGCCCCCCCCTCAGGGACTCGTCACAATGAGCAGTTCTTC. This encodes CASSAPPSGTRHNEQFF.

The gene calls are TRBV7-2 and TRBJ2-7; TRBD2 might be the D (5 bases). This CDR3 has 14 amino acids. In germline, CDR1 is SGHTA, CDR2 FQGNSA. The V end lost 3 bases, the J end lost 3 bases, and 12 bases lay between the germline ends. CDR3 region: CASSFRTGFYEQYF. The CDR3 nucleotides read TGTGCCAGCAGCTTCCGGACTGGATTCTACGAGCAGTACTTC. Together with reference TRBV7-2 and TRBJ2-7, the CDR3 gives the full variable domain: GAGVSQSPSNKVTEKGKDVELRCDPISGHTALYWYRQSLGQGLEFLIYFQGNSAPDKSGLPSDRFSAERTGGSVSTLTIQRTQQEDSAVYLCASSFRTGFYEQYFGPGTRLTVT.

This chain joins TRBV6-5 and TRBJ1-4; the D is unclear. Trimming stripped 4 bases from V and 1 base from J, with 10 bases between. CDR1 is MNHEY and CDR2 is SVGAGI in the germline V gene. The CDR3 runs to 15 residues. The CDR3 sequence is CASSLRLLTNEKLFF. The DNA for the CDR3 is TGTGCCAGCAGTTTGCGACTACTAACTAATGAAAAACTGTTTTTT.

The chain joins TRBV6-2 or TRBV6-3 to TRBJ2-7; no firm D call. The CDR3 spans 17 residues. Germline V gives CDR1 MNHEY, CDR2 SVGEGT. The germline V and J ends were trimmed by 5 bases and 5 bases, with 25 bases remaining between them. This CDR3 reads CASSPTPGTAFRHEQYF. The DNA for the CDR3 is TGTGCCAGCAGTCCCACCCCCGGTACCGCTTTCCGCCACGAGCAGTACTTC.

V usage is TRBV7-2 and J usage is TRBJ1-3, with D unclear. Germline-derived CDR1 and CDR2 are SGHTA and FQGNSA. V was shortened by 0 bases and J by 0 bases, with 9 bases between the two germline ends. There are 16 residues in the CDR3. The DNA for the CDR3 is TGTGCCAGCAGCTTAGCAGGGAGCTTCTCTGGAAACACCATATATTTT. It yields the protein CASSLAGSFSGNTIYF.

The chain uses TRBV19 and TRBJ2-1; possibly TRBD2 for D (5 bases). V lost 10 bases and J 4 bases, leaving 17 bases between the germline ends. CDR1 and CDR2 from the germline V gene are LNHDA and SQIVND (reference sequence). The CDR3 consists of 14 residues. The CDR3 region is CATRGSGAYNEQFF. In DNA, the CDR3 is TGTGCCACGAGAGGCAGCGGAGCGTACAATGAGCAGTTCTTC.

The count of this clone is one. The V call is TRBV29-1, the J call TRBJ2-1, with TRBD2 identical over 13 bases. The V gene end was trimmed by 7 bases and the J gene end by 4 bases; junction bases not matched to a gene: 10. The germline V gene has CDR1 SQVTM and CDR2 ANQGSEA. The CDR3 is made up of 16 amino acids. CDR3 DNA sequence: TGCAGCGCCCGACCGACTAGCGGGGGGATATACAATGAGCAGTTCTTC. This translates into CSARPTSGGIYNEQFF.

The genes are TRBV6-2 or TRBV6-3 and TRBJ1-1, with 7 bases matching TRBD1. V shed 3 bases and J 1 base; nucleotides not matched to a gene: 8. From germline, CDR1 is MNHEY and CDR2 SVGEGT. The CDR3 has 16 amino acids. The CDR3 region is CASSYNSGTENTEAFF. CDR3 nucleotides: TGTGCCAGCAGTTATAACTCGGGGACAGAGAACACTGAAGCTTTCTTT.

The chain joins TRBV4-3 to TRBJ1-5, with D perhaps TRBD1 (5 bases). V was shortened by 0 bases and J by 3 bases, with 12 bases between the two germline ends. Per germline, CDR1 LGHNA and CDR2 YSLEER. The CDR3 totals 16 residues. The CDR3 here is CASSQDQYRPNQPQHF. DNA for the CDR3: TGCGCCAGCAGCCAAGATCAGTACAGGCCCAATCAGCCCCAGCATTTT.

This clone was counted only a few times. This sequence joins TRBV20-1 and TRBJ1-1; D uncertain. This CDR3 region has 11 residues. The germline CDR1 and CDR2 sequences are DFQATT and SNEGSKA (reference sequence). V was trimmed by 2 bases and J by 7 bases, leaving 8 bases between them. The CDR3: CSARPTGEAFF. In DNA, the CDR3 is TGCAGTGCTAGACCTACCGGTGAAGCTTTCTTT.

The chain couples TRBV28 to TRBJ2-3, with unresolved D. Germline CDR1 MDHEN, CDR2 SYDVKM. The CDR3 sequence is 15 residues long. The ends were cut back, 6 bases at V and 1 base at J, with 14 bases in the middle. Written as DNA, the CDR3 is TGTGCCAGCAGCCCCTATCGCACGGGCACAGATACGCAGTATTTT. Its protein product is CASSPYRTGTDTQYF.

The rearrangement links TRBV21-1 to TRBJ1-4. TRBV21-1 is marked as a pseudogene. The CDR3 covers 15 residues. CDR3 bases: TGTGCCAGCAGCAAATACGGACTAACTAATGAAAAACTGTTTTTT. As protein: CASSKYGLTNEKLFF.

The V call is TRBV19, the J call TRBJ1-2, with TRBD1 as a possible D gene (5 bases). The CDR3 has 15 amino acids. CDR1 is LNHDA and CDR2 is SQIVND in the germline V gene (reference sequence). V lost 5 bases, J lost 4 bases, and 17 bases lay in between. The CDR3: CASSLNPQGSYGYTF. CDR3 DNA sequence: TGTGCCAGTAGTCTCAATCCCCAGGGATCCTATGGCTACACCTTC.

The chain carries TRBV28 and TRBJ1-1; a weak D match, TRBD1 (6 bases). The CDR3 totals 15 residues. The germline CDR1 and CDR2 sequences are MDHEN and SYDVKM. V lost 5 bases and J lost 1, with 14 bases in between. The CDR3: CASSPHRVGNTEAFF. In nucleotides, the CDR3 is TGTGCCAGCAGTCCGCACAGGGTGGGGAACACTGAAGCTTTCTTT.

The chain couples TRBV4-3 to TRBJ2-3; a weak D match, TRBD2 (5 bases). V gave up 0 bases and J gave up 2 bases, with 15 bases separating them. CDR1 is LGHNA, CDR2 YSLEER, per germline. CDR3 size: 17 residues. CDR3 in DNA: TGCGCCAGCAGCCAAGATCTCAGAGCGGAGAACACAGATACGCAGTATTTT. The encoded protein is CASSQDLRAENTDTQYF.

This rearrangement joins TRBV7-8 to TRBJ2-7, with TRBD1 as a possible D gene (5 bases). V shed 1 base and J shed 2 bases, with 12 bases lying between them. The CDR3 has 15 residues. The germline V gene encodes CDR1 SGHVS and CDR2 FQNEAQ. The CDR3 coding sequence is TGTGCCAGCAGCTTAGTGCAGGGAATGGCCTACGAGCAGTACTTC. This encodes CASSLVQGMAYEQYF.

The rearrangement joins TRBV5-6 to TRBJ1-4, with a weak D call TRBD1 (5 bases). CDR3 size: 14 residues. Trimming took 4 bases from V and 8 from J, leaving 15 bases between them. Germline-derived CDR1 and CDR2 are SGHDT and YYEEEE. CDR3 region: CASSLGYKGEKLFF. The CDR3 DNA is TGTGCCAGCAGCCTCGGATATAAGGGGGAAAAACTGTTTTTT.

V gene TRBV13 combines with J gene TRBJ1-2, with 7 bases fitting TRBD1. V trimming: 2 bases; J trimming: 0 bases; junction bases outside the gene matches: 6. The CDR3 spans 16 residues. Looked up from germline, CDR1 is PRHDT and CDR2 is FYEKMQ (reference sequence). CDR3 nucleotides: TGTGCCAGCAGCTTAAACTGGGGACAGTCTAACTATGGCTACACCTTC. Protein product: CASSLNWGQSNYGYTF.

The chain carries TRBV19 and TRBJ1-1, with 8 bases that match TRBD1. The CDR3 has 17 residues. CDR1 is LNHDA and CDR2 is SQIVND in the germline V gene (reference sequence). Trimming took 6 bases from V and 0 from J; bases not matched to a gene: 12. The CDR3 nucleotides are TGTGCCAGTAGGCACAGGGGGAGGTCTCCGATGAACACTGAAGCTTTCTTT. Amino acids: CASRHRGRSPMNTEAFF.

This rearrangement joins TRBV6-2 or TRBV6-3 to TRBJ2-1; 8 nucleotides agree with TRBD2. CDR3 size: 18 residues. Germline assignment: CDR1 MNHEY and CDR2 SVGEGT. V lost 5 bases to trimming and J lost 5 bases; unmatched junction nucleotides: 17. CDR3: CASSVKNRTSGLNNEQFF. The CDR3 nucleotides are TGTGCCAGCAGTGTAAAAAATAGAACTAGCGGCCTCAACAATGAGCAGTTCTTC.